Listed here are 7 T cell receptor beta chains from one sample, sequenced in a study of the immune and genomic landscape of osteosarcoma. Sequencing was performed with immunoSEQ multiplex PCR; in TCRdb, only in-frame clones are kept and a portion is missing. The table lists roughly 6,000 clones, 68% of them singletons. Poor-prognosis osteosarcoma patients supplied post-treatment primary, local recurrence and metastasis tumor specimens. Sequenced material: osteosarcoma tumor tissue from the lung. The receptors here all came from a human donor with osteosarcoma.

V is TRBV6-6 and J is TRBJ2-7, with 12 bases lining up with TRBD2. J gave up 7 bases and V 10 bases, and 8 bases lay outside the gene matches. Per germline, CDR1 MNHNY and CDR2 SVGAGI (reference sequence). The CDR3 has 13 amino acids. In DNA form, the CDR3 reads TGTGCCACCCGGACTAGCGGGGAGAGAGAGCAGTACTTC. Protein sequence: CATRTSGEREQYF.

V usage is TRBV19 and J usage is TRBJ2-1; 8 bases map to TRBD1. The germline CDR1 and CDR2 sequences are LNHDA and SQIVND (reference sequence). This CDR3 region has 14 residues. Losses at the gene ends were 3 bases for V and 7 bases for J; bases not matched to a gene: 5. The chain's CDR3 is CASSMAGGWNEQFF. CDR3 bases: TGTGCCAGTAGTATGGCAGGGGGCTGGAATGAGCAGTTCTTC.

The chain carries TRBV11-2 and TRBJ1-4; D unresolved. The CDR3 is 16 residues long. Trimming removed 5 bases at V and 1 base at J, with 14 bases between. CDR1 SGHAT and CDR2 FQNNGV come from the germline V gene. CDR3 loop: CASSPTLEGTNEKLFF. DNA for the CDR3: TGTGCCAGCAGCCCGACGCTGGAGGGAACTAATGAAAAACTGTTTTTT. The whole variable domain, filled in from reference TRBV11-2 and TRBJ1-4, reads EAGVAQSPRYKIIEKRQSVAFWCNPISGHATLYWYQQILGQGPKLLIQFQNNGVVDDSQLPKDRFSAERLKGVDSTLKIQPAKLEDSAVYLCASSPTLEGTNEKLFFGSGTQLSVL.

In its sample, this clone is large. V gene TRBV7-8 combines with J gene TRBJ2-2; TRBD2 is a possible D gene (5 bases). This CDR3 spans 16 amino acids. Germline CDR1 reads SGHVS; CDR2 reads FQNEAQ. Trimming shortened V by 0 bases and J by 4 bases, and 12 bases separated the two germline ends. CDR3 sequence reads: CASSLARDTSTGELFF. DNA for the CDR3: TGTGCCAGCAGCTTAGCCCGGGATACGAGCACCGGGGAGCTGTTTTTT.

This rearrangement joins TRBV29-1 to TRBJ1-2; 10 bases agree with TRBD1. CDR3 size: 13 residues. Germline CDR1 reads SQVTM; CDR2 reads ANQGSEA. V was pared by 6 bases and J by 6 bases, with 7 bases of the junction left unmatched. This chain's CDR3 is CSVSGTGANGYTF. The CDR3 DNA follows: TGCAGCGTGTCCGGGACAGGGGCGAATGGCTACACCTTC.

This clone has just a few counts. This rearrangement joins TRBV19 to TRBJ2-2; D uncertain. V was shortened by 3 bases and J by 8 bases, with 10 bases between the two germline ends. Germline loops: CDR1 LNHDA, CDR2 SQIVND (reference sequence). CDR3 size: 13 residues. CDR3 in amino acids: CASSMRSLGELFF. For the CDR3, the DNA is TGTGCCAGTAGTATGAGGAGTTTAGGGGAGCTGTTTTTT.

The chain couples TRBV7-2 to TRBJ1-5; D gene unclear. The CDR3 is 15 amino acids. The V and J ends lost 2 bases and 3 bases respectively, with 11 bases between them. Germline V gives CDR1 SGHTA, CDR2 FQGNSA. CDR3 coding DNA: TGTGCCAGCAGCTTATTTCCGGGGAACAATCAGCCCCAGCATTTT. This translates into CASSLFPGNNQPQHF.